The following is a T cell receptor beta chain sequence with its context. A few counts support this clonotype. Which antigen it targets is not known. Base qualities were left out, and no much larger clone turns up one base away. A patient counted as having stable Graves' hyperthyroidism if no progression to ophthalmopathy occurred over 18 months of follow-up. Hyperthyroidism patients were newly diagnosed, had a disease duration of under 2 months, and were aged 18 to 65 years. The study excluded patients with uncontrolled infections, other autoimmune diseases, pregnancy or lactation. Diagnoses were established on the basis of clinical symptoms, serum thyroxine and TRAb, thyroid ultrasound, and orbital computed tomography. PBMCs were separated from roughly 9.6 ml of fresh peripheral blood using Ficoll-Paque density gradient centrifugation. Total RNA was extracted with Trizol reagent, and quality was checked on an Agilent 2100 Bioanalyzer.

These data belong to a study of T cells in Graves' hyperthyroidism and ophthalmopathy (dated by TCRdb to about 2019). For the study in its entirety: Peripheral blood was collected at initial diagnosis, before any treatment. A discovery cohort of fewer than 110 patients, approximately 45 with Graves' ophthalmopathy and approximately 55 with stable Graves' hyperthyroidism, was used to find distinguishing TCR V-J signatures. The 85 to 100 discovery patients were randomly split 7:3 into training and test sets. Whether ophthalmopathy could be predicted prospectively was tested in an independent validation cohort made up of 18 to 20 hyperthyroidism patients plus 17 patients who later progressed to ophthalmopathy. After sampling, hyperthyroidism patients received methimazole starting at 30 mg daily, and ophthalmopathy patients received high-dose intravenous methylprednisolone. TCR Vbeta CDR3 sequencing of 140 or so peripheral blood samples (roughly 43 ophthalmopathy, 75 or so hyperthyroidism and approximately 17 progressor patients) is reported in the paper. Thyroid tissue and blood T-cell repertoires from six Graves' hyperthyroidism patients were also compared in the study. What the research found in general, with its limitations: In validation, progression to ophthalmopathy was predicted by the model with 70.59% sensitivity and around 75% specificity, a median of about 6 months before onset. Sample size was not statistically predetermined, and blinding of investigators to group allocation was not performed. Most expanded thyroid clonotypes (frequency above 0.001) were also found in blood, which suggests that blood repertoires may mirror thyroid immune responses. In cross-validation, a model built on a 13 V-J signature told ophthalmopathy apart from stable hyperthyroidism with 85% to 90% sensitivity and about 81% specificity, and in testing the same model reached 80%/75%.

Amplification of TCR beta CDR3 regions was carried out from RNA transcripts. A first-round RT-PCR of the TCR CDR3 used the HTBI primer set with the Qiagen OneStep RT-PCR kit. A second multiplex PCR round built the libraries, followed by size selection and purification. The libraries were sequenced on an Illumina HiSeq2000 using paired-end 100 bp reads. Processing in the source paper ran as follows. SOAPnuke was used to process the raw data, with reads discarded if the reads contained adapters or uncalled bases, had a mean Phred below 15, or lacked an exact constant-primer or identifier match. COPE v1.2.5 was used to merge the high-quality paired reads, and each unique nucleotide sequence was defined as a clonotype. MiTCR v1.1 was used to align the clonotypes against IMGT TRBV, TRBD and TRBJ reference segments. The analysis included only V-J combinations with a frequency above 0.0001, which together covered 98% to 99.2% of the repertoires. The TCS score was defined as the ratio of F50 (clonal expansion) to E x V (chaos), calculated using BLOSUM62-based TCRdist between CDR3 peptides within each V-J. Welch's t-statistics and random forest reduced several hundred V-J features to around 14, which were used in a naive Bayes classifier (R e1071). TCRdb applied fastp at Q25 and MiXCR to the public reads, then kept only in-frame beta chains. Rows matching on CDR3 protein sequence are summarized as one entry with the most common DNA and genes. In this record, the V and J calls reflect TCRdb's handling and not the investigators' own analysis. Present in this sample are roughly 750,000 distinct CDR3 sequences, about 16% of which were seen just once. Jointly, the top ten make up under 10% of the sample.

CDR1 and CDR2, looked up from the germline V gene, are MDHEN and SYDVKM. Relative to germline, V is 5 bases shorter and J is 0 bases shorter, with 11 bases between their ends. The CDR3 holds 15 amino acids from the cysteine to the phenylalanine. Only CDR3 DNA is held: 45 bases, read in frame from base 1. This sequence originates from a man between 18 and 29 years old with Graves' hyperthyroidism. The sample comprised blood. The rearranged chain carries TRBV28 and TRBJ1-5, with a tentative D gene TRBD1 over 6 matching bases. Here is the DNA: TGTGCCAGCAGTAAACGGACAGATAGCAATCAGCCCCAGCATTTT. It specifies CASSKRTDSNQPQHF.